These T cell receptor beta chains were read from a single sample in a study of T cells after yellow fever vaccination. TCRdb itself ran the 5' RACE reads through MiXCR, one entry per CDR3 protein. The table includes hundreds of thousands of distinct CDR3 sequences, roughly 17% detected once. The source was PBMCs, collected less than 6 days after the first yellow fever vaccination. Receptors were obtained from a man in his late teens or twenties who received the YFV17D yellow fever vaccine. Both conserved end residues are part of each CDR3. The D gene is left open where the match is weak. For some rows the clone size is stated as once, few or many, or as a class when expanded; others skip it.

j_call clone_size d_call v_call cdr3_aa cdr3_nt
TRBJ2-1 - - TRBV7-9 CASSLGLHEQFF TGTGCCAGCAGCTTAGGGTTGCATGAGCAGTTCTTC
TRBJ1-2 few TRBD1 TRBV5-1 CASSLAAGGLGYTF TGCGCCAGCAGCTTGGCGGCAGGGGGCCTTGGCTACACCTTC
TRBJ2-1 few TRBD2 TRBV4-3 CASSQDRKRGGNEQFF TGCGCCAGCAGCCAAGATCGCAAGCGGGGGGGCAATGAGCAGTTCTTC
TRBJ2-1 - TRBD2 TRBV12-3/TRBV12-4 CASSLGQRGGREQFF TGTGCCAGCAGTTTGGGCCAGCGGGGGGGCCGCGAGCAGTTCTTC
TRBJ2-3 - - TRBV2 CASSEAPLSQYF TGTGCCAGCAGTGAAGCGCCTCTGTCGCAGTATTTT
TRBJ2-1 - - TRBV6-2/TRBV6-3 CASSSEDTLVAGVYEQFF TGTGCCAGCAGTTCCGAGGACACATTGGTTGCTGGTGTCTATGAGCAGTTCTTC
TRBJ2-1 - TRBD2 TRBV4-3 CASSRSSGGSYNEQFF TGCGCCAGCAGCCGATCTAGCGGGGGCTCCTACAATGAGCAGTTCTTC
TRBJ1-2 - TRBD1 TRBV12-5 CASGLATGTGTDGYTF TGTGCTAGTGGTTTGGCGACCGGGACAGGGACGGATGGCTACACCTTC
TRBJ2-2 few - TRBV27 CASSSLLKNTGELFF TGTGCCAGCAGTTCGCTACTTAAGAACACCGGGGAGCTGTTTTTT
TRBJ2-5 few - TRBV5-1 CASSFSRQETQYF TGCGCCAGCAGCTTCTCCAGGCAAGAGACCCAGTACTTC
TRBJ2-5 few - TRBV25-1 CASSEWQEETQYF TGTGCCAGCAGTGAATGGCAGGAAGAGACCCAGTACTTC
TRBJ2-5 few - TRBV7-6 CASSSEGQHQETQYF TGTGCCAGCAGCTCCGAGGGGCAGCACCAAGAGACCCAGTACTTC
TRBJ2-7 - - TRBV4-1 CASSQAKLGASYEQYF TGCGCCAGCAGCCAAGCCAAACTAGGGGCGTCCTACGAGCAGTACTTC
TRBJ2-3 - - TRBV5-8 CASNSATSTDTQYF TGTGCCAGCAACTCGGCAACTAGCACAGATACGCAGTATTTT
TRBJ2-1 few TRBD1 TRBV4-1 CASSTLGQVSSYNEQFF TGCGCCAGCAGCACCCTGGGACAGGTCAGCTCCTACAATGAGCAGTTCTTC
TRBJ2-1 few TRBD2 TRBV7-3 CASSLISGVNEQFF TGTGCCAGCAGCTTAATTAGCGGGGTCAATGAGCAGTTCTTC
TRBJ2-1 few TRBD1 TRBV6-1 CASRTAGTVGNEQFF TGTGCCAGCAGGACGGCCGGGACAGTCGGTAATGAGCAGTTCTTC
TRBJ2-2 - - TRBV19 CASSRGLYTGELFF TGTGCCAGTAGCCGGGGACTGTACACCGGGGAGCTGTTTTTT
TRBJ1-1 - - TRBV5-6 CASSGTGTEAFF TGTGCCAGCAGCGGGACGGGAACTGAAGCTTTCTTT
TRBJ1-4 few - TRBV27 CASSLYFDRNEKLFF TGTGCCAGCAGCCTCTATTTTGACCGTAATGAAAAACTGTTTTTT
TRBJ2-1 few TRBD2 TRBV9 CASSGRGGFNEQFF TGTGCCAGCAGCGGTCGGGGGGGTTTCAATGAGCAGTTCTTC
TRBJ2-5 - - TRBV21-1 CASSKEARVVKETQYF TGTGCCAGCAGCAAAGAGGCCAGGGTGGTGAAAGAGACCCAGTACTTC
TRBJ2-1 - - TRBV7-2 CASSFRASSYNEQFF TGTGCCAGCAGCTTTCGGGCTAGCTCCTACAATGAGCAGTTCTTC
TRBJ2-3 many TRBD2 TRBV15 CATSRAGEGSDTQYF TGTGCCACCAGCAGAGCGGGGGAGGGGAGTGATACGCAGTATTTT
TRBJ2-1 few - TRBV10-2 CASRPRLGYNEQFF TGCGCCAGCAGACCGCGACTAGGCTACAATGAGCAGTTCTTC
TRBJ1-4 - - TRBV7-9 CASSLGSGILGEKLFF TGTGCCAGCAGCTTAGGGTCCGGAATCCTAGGTGAAAAACTGTTTTTT
TRBJ2-7 few TRBD1 TRBV12-5 CASAGTGDEQYF TGTGCTAGCGCCGGGACAGGGGACGAGCAGTACTTC
TRBJ2-1 few TRBD1 TRBV9 CASNPGQGSYNEQFF TGTGCCAGCAACCCGGGACAGGGGTCCTACAATGAGCAGTTCTTC
TRBJ2-1 few - TRBV4-3 CASSQDFRFYNEQFF TGCGCCAGCAGCCAAGATTTTCGGTTTTACAATGAGCAGTTCTTC
TRBJ1-5 - - TRBV20-1 CSARGPDGHRNQPQHF TGCAGTGCTAGAGGACCGGACGGACATCGCAATCAGCCCCAGCATTTT
TRBJ2-3 medium-sized TRBD1 TRBV25-1 CASRRGTGTDTQYF TGTGCCAGCAGGAGGGGGACAGGCACAGATACGCAGTATTTT
TRBJ1-2 few - TRBV6-1 CASRGSRELRFYGYTF TGTGCCAGCAGGGGTTCCAGGGAACTAAGATTCTATGGCTACACCTTC
TRBJ2-1 - TRBD1 TRBV5-1 CASSLHRQGARRDGINEQFF TGCGCCAGCAGCTTACATCGACAGGGGGCAAGGCGGGACGGTATCAATGAGCAGTTCTTC
TRBJ1-5 - - TRBV6-1 CASSEANHQPQHF TGTGCCAGCAGTGAAGCCAATCATCAGCCCCAGCATTTT
TRBJ2-1 - TRBD2 TRBV10-3 CAISWRGDNEQFF TGTGCCATCAGTTGGCGGGGGGACAATGAGCAGTTCTTC
TRBJ2-5 few TRBD2 TRBV7-2 CASSLATSGGAAQYF TGTGCCAGCAGCTTAGCGACTAGCGGAGGAGCTGCCCAGTACTTC
TRBJ2-1 few TRBD1 TRBV3-1 CASSHKTGEEIVNEQFF TGTGCCAGCAGCCACAAGACAGGGGAAGAAATAGTGAATGAGCAGTTCTTC
TRBJ2-3 - - TRBV11-2 CASSPRGFTDTQYF TGTGCCAGCAGCCCCCGGGGCTTCACAGATACGCAGTATTTT
TRBJ2-3 once - TRBV11-2 CASSRRDFQDTQYF TGTGCCAGCAGCCGCCGGGACTTCCAAGATACGCAGTATTTT
TRBJ2-7 few TRBD1 TRBV7-9 CASSHYAGGVYEQYF TGTGCCAGCAGCCACTACGCAGGGGGTGTCTACGAGCAGTACTTC
TRBJ2-1 - TRBD2 TRBV5-1 CASSLAFGRKFF TGCGCCAGCAGCTTGGCCTTCGGGAGGAAGTTCTTC
TRBJ2-1 few TRBD2 TRBV6-5 CASSYQTSGGGEQFF TGTGCCAGCAGTTACCAAACTAGCGGGGGAGGCGAGCAGTTCTTC
TRBJ2-3 few - TRBV5-4 CASSIHLFEQYF TGTGCCAGCAGCATCCACCTCTTTGAACAGTATTTT
TRBJ1-4 few - TRBV5-1 CASSLTGRAEKLFF TGCGCCAGCAGCTTGACGGGACGGGCGGAAAAACTGTTTTTT
TRBJ1-1 - - TRBV5-4 CASSSPNGEALTEAFF TGTGCCAGCAGCTCCCCAAACGGGGAAGCCCTCACTGAAGCTTTCTTT
TRBJ1-1 - - TRBV2 CASRMTRNTEAFF TGTGCCAGCAGAATGACACGGAACACTGAAGCTTTCTTT
TRBJ1-4 - - TRBV3-1 CASSPLHVGEKLFF TGTGCCAGCAGCCCCCTACACGTCGGTGAAAAACTGTTTTTT
TRBJ1-1 few TRBD1 TRBV7-9 CASSPPYQGGGAFF TGTGCCAGCAGCCCACCGTATCAGGGGGGAGGCGCTTTCTTT
TRBJ2-5 few - TRBV27 CASSPATRMQTQYF TGTGCCAGCAGTCCAGCTACTAGGATGCAGACCCAGTACTTC
TRBJ1-4 - TRBD1 TRBV9 CASSGTGTGYEKLFF TGTGCCAGCAGCGGGACCGGGACAGGATACGAAAAACTGTTTTTT
TRBJ2-7 many TRBD2 TRBV5-1 CASSSTSGGYEQYF TGCGCCAGCAGCTCAACTAGCGGGGGCTACGAGCAGTACTTC
TRBJ1-3 - - TRBV7-9 CASSRKNTIYF TGTGCCAGCAGCAGGAAGAACACCATATATTTT
TRBJ1-2 once - TRBV6-6 CASSPRERDGYTF TGTGCCAGCAGTCCCAGGGAGCGAGATGGCTACACCTTC
TRBJ1-6 few - TRBV7-3 CASSNGPNSPLHF TGTGCCAGCAGCAACGGGCCTAATTCACCCCTCCACTTT